A single TCR beta chain is shown here with its context. Authors' processing steps: For nucleated cells, counts were estimated from reference gene primer amplification. Assay used: immunoSEQ multiplex PCR; TCRdb lists only in-frame clones, some missing. V, J and clone size are those of that table, while D and trimming were read from the DNA. The top ten clones hold less than 3% of a sample with 150,000 to 200,000 clones, around 84% of them seen once. This record belongs to a study of blood T cell repertoires in COVID-19. Looking at the study overall: Collection of acute and convalescent COVID-19 samples took place in the United States, Italy and Spain. From T cells, B-cell-depleted T cells, or PBMCs came the material, which was cDNA or gDNA.

Germline V CDR1 and CDR2: SGHRS, YFSETQ. J was trimmed by 6 bases and V by 4 bases; bases with no gene match: 10. The CDR3 runs to 15 residues. Material: peripheral blood. The chain joins TRBV5-1 to TRBJ1-2; 9 bases match TRBD1. This TCR was recovered from a man aged 35-49 years with active or convalescent COVID-19. Here the CDR3 DNA reads TGCGCCAGCAGCCCCGGGACAGGGCCTAATCATGGCTACACCTTC. It yields the protein CASSPGTGPNHGYTF.